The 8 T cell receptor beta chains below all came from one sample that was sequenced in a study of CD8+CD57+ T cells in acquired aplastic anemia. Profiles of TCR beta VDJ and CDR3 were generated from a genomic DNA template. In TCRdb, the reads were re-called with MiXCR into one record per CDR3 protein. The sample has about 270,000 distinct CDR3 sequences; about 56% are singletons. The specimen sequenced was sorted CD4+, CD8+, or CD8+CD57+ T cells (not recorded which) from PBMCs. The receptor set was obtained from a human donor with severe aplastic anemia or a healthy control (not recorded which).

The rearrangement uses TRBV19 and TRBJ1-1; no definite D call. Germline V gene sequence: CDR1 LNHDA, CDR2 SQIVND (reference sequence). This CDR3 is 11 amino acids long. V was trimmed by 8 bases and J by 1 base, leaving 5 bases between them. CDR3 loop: CASGSNTEAFF. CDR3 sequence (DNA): TGTGCCAGTGGGTCGAACACTGAAGCTTTCTTT.

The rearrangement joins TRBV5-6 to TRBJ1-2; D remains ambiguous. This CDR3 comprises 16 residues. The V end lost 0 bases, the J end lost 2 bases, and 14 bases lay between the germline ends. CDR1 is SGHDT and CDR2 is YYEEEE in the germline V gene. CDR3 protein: CASSLATFGSNYGYTF. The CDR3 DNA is TGTGCCAGCAGCTTGGCGACTTTTGGATCCAACTATGGCTACACCTTC.

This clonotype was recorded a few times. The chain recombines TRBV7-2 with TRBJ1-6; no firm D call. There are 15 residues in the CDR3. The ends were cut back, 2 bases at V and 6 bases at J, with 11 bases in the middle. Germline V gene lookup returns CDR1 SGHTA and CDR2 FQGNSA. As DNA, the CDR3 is TGTGCCAGCAGCTTAACAGCGGGGTCTAATTCACCCCTCCACTTT. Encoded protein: CASSLTAGSNSPLHF.

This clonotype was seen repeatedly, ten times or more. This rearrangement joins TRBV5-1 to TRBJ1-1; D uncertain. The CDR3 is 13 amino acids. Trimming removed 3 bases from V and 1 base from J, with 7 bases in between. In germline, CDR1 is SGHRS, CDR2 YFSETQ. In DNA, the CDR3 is TGCGCCAGCAGCTGGGGAACGAACACTGAAGCTTTCTTT. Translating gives CASSWGTNTEAFF.

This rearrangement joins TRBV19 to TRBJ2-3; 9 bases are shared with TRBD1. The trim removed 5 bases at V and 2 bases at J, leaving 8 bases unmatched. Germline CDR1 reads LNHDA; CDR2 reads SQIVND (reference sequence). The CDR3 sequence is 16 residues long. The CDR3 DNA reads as TGTGCCAGTAGTCCCAGGACAGGGGTCAACACAGATACGCAGTATTTT. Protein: CASSPRTGVNTDTQYF.

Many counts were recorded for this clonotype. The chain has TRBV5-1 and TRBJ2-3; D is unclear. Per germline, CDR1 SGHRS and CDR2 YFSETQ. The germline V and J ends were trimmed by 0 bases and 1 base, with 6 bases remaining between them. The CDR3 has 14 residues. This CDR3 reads CASSLEARTDTQYF. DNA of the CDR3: TGCGCCAGCAGCTTGGAGGCCCGCACAGATACGCAGTATTTT.

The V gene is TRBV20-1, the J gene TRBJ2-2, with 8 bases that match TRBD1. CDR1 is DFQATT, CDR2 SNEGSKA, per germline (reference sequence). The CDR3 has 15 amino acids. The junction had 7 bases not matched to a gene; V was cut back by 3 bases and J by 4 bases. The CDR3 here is CSASSGRGRTGELFF. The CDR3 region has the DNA TGCAGTGCTAGCTCTGGCAGGGGGCGCACCGGGGAGCTGTTTTTT.

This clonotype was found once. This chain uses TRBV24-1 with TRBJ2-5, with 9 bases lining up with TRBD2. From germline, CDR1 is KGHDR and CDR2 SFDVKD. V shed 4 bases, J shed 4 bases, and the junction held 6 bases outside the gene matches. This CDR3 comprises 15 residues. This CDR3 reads CATSEPLAGRETQYF. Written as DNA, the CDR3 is TGTGCCACCAGTGAACCACTAGCGGGCCGAGAGACCCAGTACTTC.